One sample yielded the 11 T cell receptor beta chains listed below, sequenced in a study of blood T cell repertoires in COVID-19. This table comes from immunoSEQ multiplex PCR, and its TCRdb copy is limited to in-frame clones, with some not included. The sample gives about 99,000 clones, about four fifths of which show up once; around 5.2% is in the top ten. Sequenced: peripheral blood. These receptors were obtained from a man older than 75 with COVID-19, enrolled during active disease.

This clone appeared once. This chain joins TRBV5-1 and TRBJ2-6; D is uncertain. The V and J ends lost 0 bases and 4 bases respectively, with 8 bases between them. Germline V gene data show CDR1 as SGHRS and CDR2 as YFSETQ. CDR3 size: 15 residues. DNA of the CDR3: TGCGCCAGCAGCTTGGGACTTACCGGGGCCAACGTCCTGACTTTC. Its protein is CASSLGLTGANVLTF. The complete variable domain, with remaining parts taken from reference TRBV5-1 and TRBJ2-6, reads KAGVTQTPRYLIKTRGQQVTLSCSPISGHRSVSWYQQTPGQGLQFLFEYFSETQRNKGNFPGRFSGRQFSNSRSEMNVSTLELGDSALYLCASSLGLTGANVLTFGAGSRLTVL.

The V gene is TRBV5-1, the J gene TRBJ1-2, with D possibly TRBD1 on 6 matching bases. Trimming took off 0 bases at V and 6 bases at J, with 9 bases between the two ends. The CDR3 extends over 13 amino acids. Germline V CDR1 and CDR2: SGHRS, YFSETQ. The CDR3 DNA reads as TGCGCCAGCAGCTTGGACAGGGTGGATGGCTACACCTTC. As protein: CASSLDRVDGYTF. The full variable domain, with the rest looked up from reference TRBV5-1 and TRBJ1-2, is KAGVTQTPRYLIKTRGQQVTLSCSPISGHRSVSWYQQTPGQGLQFLFEYFSETQRNKGNFPGRFSGRQFSNSRSEMNVSTLELGDSALYLCASSLDRVDGYTFGSGTRLTVV.

V is TRBV13 and J is TRBJ2-5; possibly TRBD2 for D (6 bases). The CDR3 sequence is 13 residues long. V lost 9 bases and J 3 bases, leaving 14 bases between the germline ends. The germline V gene encodes CDR1 PRHDT and CDR2 FYEKMQ (reference sequence). The CDR3 DNA sequence: TGTGCCAGTTCTTGGACTATTAAAGAGACCCAGTACTTC. Encoded protein: CASSWTIKETQYF.

In DNA form, the CDR3 reads TGTGCCAGCAGTCCCGACAGGGTTCCTACCACTGAAGCTTTCTTT. This sequence encodes CASSPDRVPTTEAFF. The chain uses TRBV27 and TRBJ1-1; the match to TRBD1 covers 7 bases. The CDR3 is 15 residues long. Germline CDR1 and CDR2: MNHEY and SMNVEV (reference sequence). Trimming took 5 bases from V and 4 from J; bases not matched to a gene: 10.

This sequence joins TRBV4-2 and TRBJ2-3; no definite D call. From germline, CDR1 is LGHNA and CDR2 YNFKEQ. The V and J ends lost 3 bases and 9 bases respectively, with 10 bases between them. The CDR3 spans 12 residues. The CDR3 loop is CASSQGFTTQYF. The CDR3 bases are TGTGCCAGCAGCCAGGGCTTCACAACGCAGTATTTT.

This clone showed up just once. This sequence joins TRBV7-8 and TRBJ1-2; no definite D call. Germline V gene sequence: CDR1 SGHVS, CDR2 FQNEAQ. V was pared by 1 base and J by 6 bases, with 12 bases between. The CDR3 is 14 residues long. The CDR3 nucleotides are TGTGCCAGCAGCTTAGAAACCGGAGCCCATGGCTACACCTTC. As protein: CASSLETGAHGYTF.

This chain joins TRBV6-4 and TRBJ2-7; a possible D gene is TRBD1 (5 bases). V was clipped by 0 bases and J by 0 bases, with 9 bases between them. The CDR3 is 15 amino acids. Germline lookup yields CDR1 MRHNA and CDR2 SNTAGT. The CDR3 DNA sequence: TGTGCCAGCAGTGACTCCGGACACTTCTCCTACGAGCAGTACTTC. The encoded protein is CASSDSGHFSYEQYF.

The rearrangement links TRBV4-3 to TRBJ2-3, with TRBD1 matching over 9 bases. The V gene's germline CDR1 is LGHNA and CDR2 YSLEER. The CDR3 runs to 15 residues. V lost 4 bases and J lost 3; bases outside the gene matches: 5. The CDR3 coding sequence is TGCGCCAGCAGCCCGGGGGACAGGGTTACAGATACGCAGTATTTT. Translation gives CASSPGDRVTDTQYF.

The chain carries TRBV14 and TRBJ2-3; 7 bases fit TRBD2. The CDR3 has 14 amino acids. Germline CDR1 is SGHDN and CDR2 is FVKESK. V dropped 5 bases and J dropped 1; count of bases not matched to a gene: 3. Here the CDR3 reads CASSFRGGTDTQYF. DNA for the CDR3: TGTGCCAGCAGCTTCCGGGGGGGCACAGATACGCAGTATTTT. Full variable domain (outside the CDR3, taken from reference TRBV14 and TRBJ2-3): EAGVTQFPSHSVIEKGQTVTLRCDPISGHDNLYWYRRVMGKEIKFLLHFVKESKQDESGMPNNRFLAERTGGTYSTLKVQPAELEDSGVYFCASSFRGGTDTQYFGPGTRLTVL.

The table lists this clone with a few counts. The CDR3 protein is CASSRTGGEVKTEAFF. In DNA form, the CDR3 reads TGTGCCAGCAGTCGGACAGGGGGCGAAGTAAAGACTGAAGCTTTCTTT. The J gene is TRBJ1-1, the V gene TRBV6-6; 11 bases map to TRBD1. Per germline, CDR1 MNHNY and CDR2 SVGAGI (reference sequence). Trimming cost V 5 bases and J 5 bases; bases outside gene matches: 10. The CDR3 has 16 residues.

V usage is TRBV30 and J usage is TRBJ1-6, with TRBD1 matching over 9 bases. J was trimmed by 5 bases and V by 1 base; bases with no gene match: 6. This CDR3 contains 16 residues. Per germline, CDR1 GTSNPN and CDR2 SVGIG (reference sequence). In DNA, the CDR3 is TGTGCCTGGAGTGCCGGGACAGGGATCGATAATTCACCCCTCCACTTT. Protein product: CAWSAGTGIDNSPLHF.